This T cell receptor beta chain stems from a study of cytomegalovirus exposure and HLA in healthy donors. TCRdb keeps only in-frame clones here, not all; method: immunoSEQ multiplex PCR. The table lists a few hundred thousand clones, 80% to 95% of them singletons. Note on this clone: Its antigen is still unknown.

The CDR3 covers 13 residues. The V end lost 3 bases, the J end lost 6 bases, and 9 bases lay between the germline ends. CDR1 is SGHRS, CDR2 YFSETQ, per germline. Broader study findings: The classifier was said to identify cytomegalovirus status with high specificity and sensitivity.

The rearrangement joins TRBV5-1 to TRBJ1-4; no clear D gene. The receptor comes from a woman under 30 in good health and CMV-seronegative. The sample consisted of PBMCs. CDR3 DNA sequence: TGCGCCAGCAGCTCAACAGCAGATGAAAAACTGTTTTTT. Protein product: CASSSTADEKLFF.